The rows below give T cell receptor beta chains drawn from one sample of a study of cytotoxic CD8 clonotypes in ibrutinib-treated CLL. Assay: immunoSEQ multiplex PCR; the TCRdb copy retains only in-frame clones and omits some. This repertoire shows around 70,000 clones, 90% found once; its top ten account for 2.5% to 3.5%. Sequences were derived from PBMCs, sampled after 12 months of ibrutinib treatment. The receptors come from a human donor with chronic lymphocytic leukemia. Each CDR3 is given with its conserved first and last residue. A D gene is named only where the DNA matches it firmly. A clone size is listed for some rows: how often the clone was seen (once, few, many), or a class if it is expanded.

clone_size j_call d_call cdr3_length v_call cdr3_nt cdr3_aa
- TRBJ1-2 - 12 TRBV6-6 TGTGCCAGCAGTTATGGGGTACGCGGCTACACCTTC CASSYGVRGYTF
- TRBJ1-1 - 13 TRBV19 TGTGCCAGTAAGGGTGGAATGAACACTGAAGCTTTCTTT CASKGGMNTEAFF
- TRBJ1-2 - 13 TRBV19 TGTGCCAGTAAAGAGGGAGGCGACTATGGCTACACCTTC CASKEGGDYGYTF
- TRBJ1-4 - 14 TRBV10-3 TGTGCCACCGCAGAAACGACCACCCCCGGGGGACGACAATTT CATAETTTPGGRQF
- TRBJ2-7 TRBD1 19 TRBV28 TGTGCCAGCAGCCCGAGCCGGGACAGGGGGCTATTCAGTTCCTACGAGCAGTACTTC CASSPSRDRGLFSSYEQYF
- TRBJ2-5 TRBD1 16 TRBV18 TGTGCCAGCTCACCTACATCCGGGACAGGGGCCGAGACCCAGTACTTC CASSPTSGTGAETQYF
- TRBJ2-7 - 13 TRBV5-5 TGTGCCAGCAGCTTGTGGGACCGGCACGAGCAGTACTTC CASSLWDRHEQYF
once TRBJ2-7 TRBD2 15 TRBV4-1 TGCGCCAGCAGCCAAGCGACTAGCGTGACGTACGAGCAGTACTTC CASSQATSVTYEQYF
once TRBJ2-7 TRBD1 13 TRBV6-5 TGTGCCAGCAGCCGACAGGGTCCCGACGAGCAGTACTTC CASSRQGPDEQYF
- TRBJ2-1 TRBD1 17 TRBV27 TGTGCCAGCAGTTTGGCCGTCACAGGGGGCTCCTACAATGAGCAGTTCTTC CASSLAVTGGSYNEQFF
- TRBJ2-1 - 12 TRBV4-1 TGCGCCAGCAGCCAAGATAGCGGCGAGCAGTTCTTC CASSQDSGEQFF
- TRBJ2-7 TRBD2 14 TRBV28 TGTGCCAGCAGTCTTAGCGGGAACTCCTACGAGCAGTACTTC CASSLSGNSYEQYF
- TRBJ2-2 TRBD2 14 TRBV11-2 TGTGCCAGCAGTCTAGCGGGAGGGCCCGGGGAGCTGTTTTTT CASSLAGGPGELFF
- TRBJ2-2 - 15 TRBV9 TGTGCCAGCAGCGTAGATTCACTTCTAACCGGGGAGCTGTTTTTT CASSVDSLLTGELFF
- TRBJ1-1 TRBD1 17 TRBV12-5 TGTGCTAGTGGTTTGACGACTACAGGGGTAGGTAGCACTGAAGCTTTCTTT CASGLTTTGVGSTEAFF
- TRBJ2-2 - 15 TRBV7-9 TGTGCCAGCAGCCCCCGGCCTGATAACACCGGGGAGCTGTTTTTT CASSPRPDNTGELFF
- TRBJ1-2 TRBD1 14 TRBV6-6 TGTGCCAGCGAATTCGACAGGGCTGGCTATGGCTACACCTTC CASEFDRAGYGYTF
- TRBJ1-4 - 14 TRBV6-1 TGTGCCAGCAGTCCTCTTGCTAGGGGGGAAAAACTGTTTTTT CASSPLARGEKLFF
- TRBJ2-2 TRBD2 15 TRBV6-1 TGTGCCAGCGAACCACTAGCGGGAGGAGCCGGGGAGCTGTTTTTT CASEPLAGGAGELFF
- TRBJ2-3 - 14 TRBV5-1 TGCGCCAGCAGCGAGGGGGTAGCGGCAGATACGCAGTATTTT CASSEGVAADTQYF
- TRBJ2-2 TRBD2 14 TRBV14 TGTGCCAGCAGACTAGCGGGAGGCACCGGGGAGCTGTTTTTT CASRLAGGTGELFF
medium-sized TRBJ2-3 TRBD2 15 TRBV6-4 TGTGCCAGCAGTAACTGGACTAGCGGCACAGATACGCAGTATTTT CASSNWTSGTDTQYF
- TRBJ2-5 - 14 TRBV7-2 TGTGCCAGCAGCTTAGGGGGGAGTCAAGAGACCCAGTACTTC CASSLGGSQETQYF
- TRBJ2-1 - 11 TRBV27 TGTGCCAGCACCTCCTTGGGTGAGCAGTTCTTC CASTSLGEQFF
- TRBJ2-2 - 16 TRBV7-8 TGTGCCAGCAGCCCAACAGTCCCAGCGAACACCGGGGAGCTGTTTTTT CASSPTVPANTGELFF
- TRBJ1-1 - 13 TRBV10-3 TGTGCCATCAGTTCCCGTGGGCCACCTGAAGCTTTCTTT CAISSRGPPEAFF
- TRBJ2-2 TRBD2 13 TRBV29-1 TGCAGCGTCAATCCGGGGGGCACCGGGGAGCTGTTTTTT CSVNPGGTGELFF
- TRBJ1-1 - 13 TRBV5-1 TGCGCCAGCAGCTTGGAGGGGAACACTGAAGCTTTCTTT CASSLEGNTEAFF
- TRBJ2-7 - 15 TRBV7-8 TGTGCCAGCAGCACCGCAGGTTCTTTGTTCTACGAGCAGTACTTC CASSTAGSLFYEQYF
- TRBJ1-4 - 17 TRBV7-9 TGTGCCAGCAGCTTGGCAATCGACGGCCTCACCAATGAAAAACTGTTTTTT CASSLAIDGLTNEKLFF
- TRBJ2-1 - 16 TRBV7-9 TGTGCCAGCAGCCCAGGGGGAGGGGCCTTTCCCCATGAGCAGTTCTTC CASSPGGGAFPHEQFF
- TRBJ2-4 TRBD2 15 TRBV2 TGTGCCAGCAGTGAAATAGCGGGAGAGGGCACTGTTCTGTACTTC CASSEIAGEGTVLYF
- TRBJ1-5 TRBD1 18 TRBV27 TGTGCCAGCAGTTTATTCTCCCCGACAGGGGACGGCAATCAGCCCCAGCATTTT CASSLFSPTGDGNQPQHF
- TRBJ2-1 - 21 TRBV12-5 TGTGCTAGTGGTTTGTATACAGGGGATACCGGGCCCGGGGGGATAGACAATGAGCAGTTCTTC CASGLYTGDTGPGGIDNEQFF
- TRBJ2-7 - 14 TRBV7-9 TGTGCCAGCAGCTCCGACTCGTTATCCTACGAGCAGTACTTC CASSSDSLSYEQYF
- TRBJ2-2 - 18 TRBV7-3 TGTGCCAGCAGCTTAAATTATCGGAGTAGCGGAACCACCGGGGAGCTGTTTTTT CASSLNYRSSGTTGELFF
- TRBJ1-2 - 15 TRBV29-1 TGCAGCGTTCCGGGTAGTTGGGGGTCGGGCTATGGCTACACCTTC CSVPGSWGSGYGYTF
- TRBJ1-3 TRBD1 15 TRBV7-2 TGTGCCAGCAGCTTGGACAGGGTCCCTGGAAACACCATATATTTT CASSLDRVPGNTIYF
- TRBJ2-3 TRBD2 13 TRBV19 TGTGCCAGTAGTATGGCGGGGGGAGATACGCAGTATTTT CASSMAGGDTQYF
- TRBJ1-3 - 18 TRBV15 TGTGCCACCAGCAGAGATCTTGGGCAGTCTCACTCTGGAAACACCATATATTTT CATSRDLGQSHSGNTIYF
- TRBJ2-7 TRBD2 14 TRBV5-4 TGTGCCAGCAGCTTGGATAGCGGGAAGTACGCGCAGTACTTC CASSLDSGKYAQYF
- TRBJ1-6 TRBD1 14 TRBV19 TGTGCCAGTAGTATACAGGGGGGCAATTCACCCCTCCACTTT CASSIQGGNSPLHF
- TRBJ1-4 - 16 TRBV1 TGCACCAGCAGCCCGGACTCAGGGCAACGTAATGAAAAACTGTTTTTT CTSSPDSGQRNEKLFF
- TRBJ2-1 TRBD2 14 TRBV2 TGTGCCATTGAGCCGGGGGGCTCCTACAATGAGCAGTTCTTC CAIEPGGSYNEQFF